Below are 21 T cell receptor beta chains sequenced from a single sample in a study of T-cell memory formation after mild COVID-19. TCRdb redid the calling of the 5' RACE reads with MiXCR, one entry per CDR3 protein. The data hold around 130,000 distinct CDR3 sequences, with approximately 5.9% observed a single time. The material sequenced was PBMCs or a T cell subset sorted from them (not recorded which). Every receptor here comes from an adult woman who had mild COVID-19 (a few samples of this study predate the infection). Cell type and time point are not known.

This clonotype has a count of ten or more. The V and J genes are TRBV20-1 and TRBJ1-2; D ambiguous. CDR3 size: 11 residues. V lost 6 bases, J lost 8 bases, and 13 bases lay in between. CDR1 and CDR2 from the germline V gene are DFQATT and SNEGSKA (reference sequence). CDR3 DNA sequence: TGCAGTGCCCCGGGCCCGTCGGGCTACACCTTC. Translated: CSAPGPSGYTF.

The table lists this clonotype with a few counts. This chain connects TRBV27 to TRBJ2-1; 8 nucleotides align to TRBD2. Germline V gene data show CDR1 as MNHEY and CDR2 as SMNVEV (reference sequence). Losses at the gene ends were 6 bases for V and 0 bases for J; bases not matched to a gene: 1. CDR3 length: 14 residues. CDR3 sequence: CASRGLDSYNEQFF. The CDR3 DNA sequence: TGTGCCAGCAGGGGACTAGACTCCTACAATGAGCAGTTCTTC.

This clonotype was observed many times. J is TRBJ2-1 and V is TRBV10-3; maybe TRBD1 (5 bases). Trimming pared 0 bases from V and 9 bases from J, leaving 18 bases between. The CDR3 has 16 residues. Looked up from germline, CDR1 is ENHRY and CDR2 is SYGVKD. CDR3 DNA: TGTGCCATCAGTGAGTCGACTCGGGCCCCCCAGGGTGAGCAGTTCTTC. The encoded protein is CAISESTRAPQGEQFF.

This clonotype has only a few counts. The chain links TRBV12-3 or TRBV12-4 to TRBJ1-5; TRBD1 aligns across 9 bases. V shed 6 bases, J shed 5 bases, and the junction held 8 bases outside the gene matches. The CDR3 totals 15 residues. CDR3 sequence reads: CASSETGGADQPQHF. CDR3 DNA sequence: TGTGCCAGCAGCGAGACAGGGGGAGCTGATCAGCCCCAGCATTTT.

This clonotype has only a few counts. The J gene is TRBJ2-2, the V gene TRBV6-1; weak D call: TRBD2 (7 bases). The CDR3 extends over 15 amino acids. Per germline, CDR1 MNHNS and CDR2 SASEGT. Deletions cut 4 bases from V and 3 bases from J, with 12 bases between. CDR3 loop: CASSGRGAYTGELFF. In nucleotides, the CDR3 is TGTGCCAGCAGTGGCCGGGGGGCGTACACCGGGGAGCTGTTTTTT.

This clonotype was seen just once. The chain carries TRBV24-1 and TRBJ2-5; D is possibly TRBD2 (5 bases). Trimming removed 4 bases from V and 5 bases from J, with 16 bases in between. Germline V gene data show CDR1 as KGHDR and CDR2 as SFDVKD. The CDR3 has 15 residues. This CDR3 is CATSDPGSGPETQYF. The CDR3 bases are TGTGCCACCAGTGACCCTGGGAGCGGACCCGAGACCCAGTACTTC.

V is TRBV20-1 and J is TRBJ2-1; 7 positions agree with TRBD2. The CDR3 consists of 17 residues. Germline values: CDR1 DFQATT, CDR2 SNEGSKA (reference sequence). V shed 0 bases and J 0 bases; nucleotides not matched to a gene: 8. Written as DNA, the CDR3 is TGCAGTGCTAGAGACGGCTGGCGGGAGACCTCCTACAATGAGCAGTTCTTC. The encoded protein is CSARDGWRETSYNEQFF.

The chain has TRBV12-3 or TRBV12-4 and TRBJ2-1; 13 bases fit TRBD2. J lost 8 bases, V lost 2 bases, and 3 bases had no gene match. CDR3 length: 15 residues. In DNA, the CDR3 is TGTGCCAGCAGTTTAACTAGCGGGAGGGTTGATGAGCAGTTCTTC. As protein: CASSLTSGRVDEQFF.

The chain recombines TRBV30 with TRBJ1-5; D is unresolved. Trimming took off 2 bases at V and 4 bases at J, with 9 bases between the two ends. CDR1 and CDR2 from the germline V gene are GTSNPN and SVGIG (reference sequence). CDR3 length: 13 residues. DNA of the CDR3: TGTGCCTGGAGTAATAGGGAAAATCAGCCCCAGCATTTT. The encoded protein is CAWSNRENQPQHF.

Ten or more counts support this clonotype. Here the CDR3 reads CASSPPGARSTDTQYF. CDR3 sequence (DNA): TGTGCCAGCAGCCCCCCCGGGGCTAGGAGCACAGATACGCAGTATTTT. This chain joins TRBV7-9 and TRBJ2-3, with D perhaps being TRBD1 or TRBD2 (5 bases each). Germline assignment: CDR1 SEHNR and CDR2 FQNEAQ (reference sequence). V shed 5 bases and J shed 0 bases, with 15 bases lying between them. There are 16 residues in the CDR3. The full variable domain, its missing parts supplied by reference TRBV7-9 and TRBJ2-3, is DTGVSQNPRHKITKRGQNVTFRCDPISEHNRLYWYRQTLGQGPEFLTYFQNEAQLEKSRLLSDRFSAERPKGSFSTLEIQRTEQGDSAMYLCASSPPGARSTDTQYFGPGTRLTVL.

The V and J genes are TRBV5-5 and TRBJ1-3, with 10 bases aligning to TRBD1. CDR3 length equals 18 residues. Germline V CDR1 and CDR2: SGHKS, YYEKEE (reference sequence). Germline trimming cut 5 bases from V and 4 bases from J; bases unmatched to any gene: 15. DNA of the CDR3: TGTGCCAGCAGACGATCGCGGGACAGGGGTCTTCCGGGAAACACCATATATTTT. This sequence encodes CASRRSRDRGLPGNTIYF.

This chain's CDR3 is CASSQAPPYGYTF. In DNA form, the CDR3 reads TGTGCCAGCAGCCAAGCCCCTCCCTATGGCTACACCTTC. The chain uses TRBV3-1 and TRBJ1-2; D remains unclear. Germline CDR1 is LGHDT and CDR2 is YNNKEL (reference sequence). The CDR3 spans 13 residues. Trimming cost V 1 base and J 4 bases, with 7 bases left between them.

The V and J genes are TRBV14 and TRBJ2-5; weak D call: TRBD1 (5 bases). The CDR3 has 15 residues. The germline V gene encodes CDR1 SGHDN and CDR2 FVKESK. The V end was cut by 3 bases, the J end by 5 bases, with 16 bases between. The CDR3, as DNA: TGTGCCAGCAGCCACTTAGGACCTTGGGGCGAGACCCAGTACTTC. Translation gives CASSHLGPWGETQYF.

Turning to this clonotype: Germline and junction disagree at one end, which may indicate a read error. The V call is TRBV4-1, the J call TRBJ1-2, with TRBD1 as a possible D gene (5 bases). The CDR3 length is 14 residues. Germline V lookup: CDR1 MGHRA, CDR2 YSYEKL. The CDR3 nucleotides are TGCGCCACCAGCACTACTCGGGGCGATTATGGCTACACCTTC. Translating gives CATSTTRGDYGYTF.

The chain links TRBV5-1 to TRBJ1-1; 7 bases map to TRBD1. The junction had 9 bases not matched to a gene; V was cut back by 5 bases and J by 8 bases. The CDR3 sequence is 13 residues long. The germline gives CDR1 SGHRS, CDR2 YFSETQ. This CDR3 reads CASRVSMDREAFF. In DNA, the CDR3 is TGCGCCAGCAGAGTCAGTATGGACAGGGAAGCTTTCTTT. Full variable domain (outside the CDR3, taken from reference TRBV5-1 and TRBJ1-1): KAGVTQTPRYLIKTRGQQVTLSCSPISGHRSVSWYQQTPGQGLQFLFEYFSETQRNKGNFPGRFSGRQFSNSRSEMNVSTLELGDSALYLCASRVSMDREAFFGQGTRLTVV.

This clonotype appeared many times. The chain links TRBV5-1 to TRBJ2-3, with 9 nucleotides matching TRBD2. V shed 1 base, J shed 2 bases, and the junction held 2 bases outside the gene matches. The CDR3 is made up of 15 amino acids. Germline-derived CDR1 and CDR2 are SGHRS and YFSETQ. The chain's CDR3 is CASSLIAGATDTQYF. The DNA of the CDR3 is TGCGCCAGCAGCTTGATAGCGGGGGCCACAGATACGCAGTATTTT.

The rearrangement joins TRBV27 to TRBJ1-1; D is undetermined. This CDR3 region has 15 residues. CDR1 MNHEY and CDR2 SMNVEV come from the germline V gene (reference sequence). Between the trimmed V and J ends, which lost 3 bases and 3 bases, there was a span of 14 bases. The CDR3 here is CASSFNGLLDTEAFF. The CDR3 DNA is TGTGCCAGCAGTTTTAACGGGTTGCTAGACACTGAAGCTTTCTTT.

This clonotype was observed many times. V gene TRBV18 combines with J gene TRBJ1-5; D may be TRBD1 (6 bases). Germline V lookup: CDR1 KGHSH, CDR2 LQKENI. The V gene lost 2 bases and the J gene lost 9 bases, with 17 bases spanning the gap. The CDR3 sequence is 15 residues long. Written as DNA, the CDR3 is TGTGCCAGCTCACCAGGAACAGGGTTCCCCTGGCCCCAGCATTTT. Translation: CASSPGTGFPWPQHF.

On this clonotype: An end of the junction does not agree with germline; a read error may underlie this. The chain recombines TRBV7-3 with TRBJ1-2, with D perhaps matching TRBD1 (5 bases). This CDR3 has 14 amino acids. The V gene's germline CDR1 is SGHTA and CDR2 FQGTGA. This CDR3 is CASSYSGTAYGYNF. CDR3 DNA sequence: TGTGCCAGCAGCTACTCCGGGACGGCGTATGGCTACAACTTC.

The chain couples TRBV18 to TRBJ1-5, with a possible D match to TRBD1 (5 bases). Germline CDR1 reads KGHSH; CDR2 reads LQKENI. Deletions cut 6 bases from V and 0 bases from J, with 12 bases between. This CDR3 comprises 15 residues. Written as DNA, the CDR3 is TGTGCCAGCTCCCCGGGGGGATCTAGCAATCAGCCCCAGCATTTT. This sequence encodes CASSPGGSSNQPQHF.

The rearrangement uses TRBV7-7 and TRBJ2-5; TRBD1 or TRBD2 may be the D gene (5 bases each). The CDR3 length is 17 residues. CDR1 and CDR2 from the germline V gene are SSHAT and FNYEAQ (reference sequence). Trimming left V 1 base short and J 1 base short, with 16 bases between. CDR3 DNA sequence: TGTGCCAGCAGCTTAGGAGGAGGAGTCAGGGCCCAAGAGACCCAGTACTTC. Amino acid sequence: CASSLGGGVRAQETQYF. Full variable domain (remainder filled in from reference TRBV7-7 and TRBJ2-5): GAGVSQSPRYKVTKRGQDVTLRCDPISSHATLYWYQQALGQGPEFLTYFNYEAQPDKSGLPSDRFSAERPEGSISTLTIQRTEQRDSAMYRCASSLGGGVRAQETQYFGPGTRLLVL.